This T cell receptor (beta chain) was retrieved from a study of regulatory T cells in long-lasting Graves disease. Notes on the study in general: The sample size was small, and this may have reduced accuracy. Persistent patients shared more public clonotypes (under 3,000) than newly diagnosed patients (about 940).

Regarding time point: newly diagnosed GD, antithyroid drugs for less than 3 months. The TCR library was prepared using RNA isolated from PBMCs. Patients with Graves' disease were diagnosed by American Thyroid Association guidelines. HTBI primers from iRepertoire and Arm-PCR of CDR3 regions yielded the TCR beta libraries. TCRdb reprocessed the multiplex PCR reads with MiXCR, giving one entry per CDR3 protein. This sample has hundreds of thousands of distinct CDR3 sequences, with 15% to 20% found just once. V lost 4 bases to trimming and J lost 0 bases, with 7 bases between them. This CDR3 is 14 amino acids long. Germline assignment: CDR1 SNHLY and CDR2 FYNNEI. This clonotype came up many times. As yet, its antigen is unknown. These data were also filed under a second study, of T cells in Graves' hyperthyroidism and ophthalmopathy. From that study: The HTBI primer set was used in a first-round RT-PCR of the TCR CDR3.

The receptor comes from a woman aged 40 to 65 with Graves disease. This sequence joins TRBV2 and TRBJ1-5; D not certain. This specimen consisted of peripheral blood mononuclear cells (PBMCs), obtained at new diagnosis, from a patient treated with antithyroid drugs. CDR3 in DNA: TGTGCCAGCAGTGGTTTGAGTAGCAATCAGCCCCAGCATTTT. Encoded protein: CASSGLSSNQPQHF.